The 26 T cell receptor beta chains given below trace back to one sample, sequenced in a study of blood T cell repertoires in COVID-19. TCRdb keeps only in-frame clones here, not all; method: immunoSEQ multiplex PCR. The sample has more than 200,000 clones; about 88% are singletons. Specimen: PBMCs or T cells enriched from blood (not recorded which). The receptors were gathered from a woman in her forties or fifties who had recovered from COVID-19.

Comment on this clone: The identical CDR3 is also encoded by other nucleotide sequences in the sample. This sequence joins TRBV7-2 and TRBJ1-1; D remains unclear. V dropped 1 base and J dropped 0 bases, with 6 bases sitting between them. Per the germline V gene, CDR1 is SGHTA and CDR2 is FQGNSA. This CDR3 is 14 amino acids long. CDR3 loop: CASSLGALNTEAFF. The CDR3 bases are TGTGCCAGCAGCTTAGGAGCCTTGAACACTGAAGCTTTCTTT.

This sequence joins TRBV5-1 and TRBJ2-3, with D possibly matching TRBD2 (5 bases). The germline V gene has CDR1 SGHRS and CDR2 YFSETQ. The CDR3 length is 16 residues. The germline V and J ends were trimmed by 4 bases and 3 bases, with 18 bases remaining between them. The CDR3 loop reads CASSPAGSIWTDTQYF. The CDR3 bases are TGCGCCAGCAGCCCGGCGGGCAGCATTTGGACAGATACGCAGTATTTT.

V usage is TRBV5-1 and J usage is TRBJ2-1, with 10 bases lining up with TRBD2. CDR3 size: 19 residues. V gave up 4 bases and J gave up 1 base; unmatched junction bases: 14. Per germline, CDR1 SGHRS and CDR2 YFSETQ. This CDR3 reads CASSPDGLAGVVSYNEQFF. CDR3 sequence (DNA): TGCGCCAGCAGCCCCGACGGTCTAGCGGGAGTCGTGTCCTACAATGAGCAGTTCTTC.

This chain joins TRBV5-1 and TRBJ1-3; weak D call: TRBD1 (6 bases). The CDR3 sequence is 13 residues long. Germline V gene lookup returns CDR1 SGHRS and CDR2 YFSETQ. Trimming left V 4 bases short and J 4 bases short, with 9 bases between. The CDR3 region is CASSQGTGNTIYF. DNA for the CDR3: TGCGCCAGCAGCCAGGGGACGGGAAACACCATATATTTT.

This chain connects TRBV27 to TRBJ2-1, with D unresolved. CDR1 and CDR2 from the germline V gene are MNHEY and SMNVEV (reference sequence). This CDR3 region has 16 residues. V was clipped by 4 bases and J by 5 bases, with 18 bases between them. CDR3 sequence reads: CASSSQYYTVNNEQFF. The DNA of the CDR3 is TGTGCCAGCAGTTCACAATACTACACCGTTAACAATGAGCAGTTCTTC.

The J gene is TRBJ2-7, the V gene TRBV28, with D tentatively TRBD2 (5 bases). CDR3 length equals 13 residues. The germline V gene has CDR1 MDHEN and CDR2 SYDVKM. Trimming left V 2 bases short and J 4 bases short, with 9 bases between. The CDR3 loop reads CASSLAGPYEQYF. In DNA, the CDR3 is TGTGCCAGCAGTTTAGCGGGCCCATACGAGCAGTACTTC.

Here the CDR3 reads CASSLDREYGYTF. As DNA, the CDR3 is TGTGCCAGCAGCTTAGACAGGGAATATGGCTACACCTTC. V and J are TRBV7-6 and TRBJ1-2; D perhaps matches TRBD1 (6 bases). The CDR3 totals 13 residues. The V and J ends lost 1 base and 5 bases respectively, with 8 bases between them. CDR1 is SGHVS and CDR2 is FNYEAQ in the germline V gene.

The J gene is TRBJ1-3, the V gene TRBV7-2; D is uncertain. CDR1 and CDR2 (germline): SGHTA, FQGNSA. The CDR3 has 14 amino acids. With 1 base removed from V and 6 bases from J, the gap between germline ends came to 10 bases. The CDR3 DNA reads as TGTGCCAGCAGCTTAGGAGGGCTCGAAAACACCATATATTTT. Translating gives CASSLGGLENTIYF. The entire variable domain, with the rest obtained from reference TRBV7-2 and TRBJ1-3, is as follows: GAGVSQSPSNKVTEKGKDVELRCDPISGHTALYWYRQSLGQGLEFLIYFQGNSAPDKSGLPSDRFSAERTGGSVSTLTIQRTQQEDSAVYLCASSLGGLENTIYFGEGSWLTVV.

J is TRBJ2-4 and V is TRBV5-4; 11 bases are a match to TRBD2. This CDR3 has 17 residues. Trimming took 2 bases from V and 4 from J; bases not matched to a gene: 8. Germline CDR1 SGHNT, CDR2 YYREEE (reference sequence). CDR3 region: CASSFRLAGISKNIQYF. The CDR3 bases are TGTGCCAGCAGCTTTCGACTAGCGGGGATATCAAAAAACATTCAGTACTTC.

The gene calls are TRBV5-1 and TRBJ2-3; 11 bases are shared with TRBD2. Per germline, CDR1 SGHRS and CDR2 YFSETQ. CDR3 length equals 15 residues. With 2 bases clipped from V and 3 bases from J, the junction kept 2 bases outside the gene matches. CDR3 amino acids: CASSFRLAGTDTQYF. The CDR3 nucleotides read TGCGCCAGCAGCTTCCGACTAGCGGGGACAGATACGCAGTATTTT.

This chain links TRBV11-2 with TRBJ2-3, with 14 bases identical to TRBD2. Per germline, CDR1 SGHAT and CDR2 FQNNGV. Germline trimming cut 4 bases from V and 4 bases from J; bases unmatched to any gene: 7. CDR3 size: 17 residues. The CDR3, as DNA: TGTGCCAGCAGCTCCGGGACTAGCGGGAGTATCTCAGATACGCAGTATTTT. Residues: CASSSGTSGSISDTQYF.

The chain joins TRBV7-8 to TRBJ2-1; TRBD1 agrees at 8 bases. The CDR3 is 14 residues long. CDR1 and CDR2 from the germline V gene are SGHVS and FQNEAQ. V lost 4 bases to trimming and J lost 7 bases; unmatched junction nucleotides: 6. The chain's CDR3 is CASSYRDRPNEQFF. CDR3 nucleotides: TGTGCCAGCAGCTACCGGGACAGGCCGAATGAGCAGTTCTTC.

The V call is TRBV2, the J call TRBJ2-3, with D tentatively TRBD1 (6 bases). CDR3 length: 14 amino acids. CDR1 and CDR2 from the germline V gene are SNHLY and FYNNEI. Trimming took off 6 bases at V and 1 base at J, with 11 bases between the two ends. CDR3 in amino acids: CASRRDTGTDTQYF. The CDR3 bases are TGTGCCAGCAGGAGGGACACTGGCACAGATACGCAGTATTTT.

The chain recombines TRBV6-5 with TRBJ1-1; a weak D match, TRBD1 (6 bases). Trimming left V 0 bases short and J 7 bases short, with 9 bases between. Germline V lookup: CDR1 MNHEY, CDR2 SVGAGI. CDR3 length equals 13 residues. CDR3 protein: CASSYSRGFEAFF. The DNA of the CDR3 is TGTGCCAGCAGTTACTCGAGGGGGTTTGAAGCTTTCTTT.

The chain is built from TRBV3-1 (or the pseudogene TRBV3-2) and TRBJ2-5; D unclear. Trimming pared 2 bases from V and 4 bases from J, leaving 11 bases between. The CDR3 spans 14 residues. Per germline, CDR1 LGHDT and CDR2 YNNKEL (reference sequence). CDR3 DNA sequence: TGTGCCAGCAGCCAATCCGGGTCCGGAGAGACCCAGTACTTC. This encodes CASSQSGSGETQYF.

The chain recombines TRBV3-1 (or the pseudogene TRBV3-2) with TRBJ1-1; 7 bases align to TRBD1. CDR1 is LGHDT, CDR2 YNNKEL, per germline (reference sequence). Trimming cost V 4 bases and J 7 bases; bases outside gene matches: 3. The CDR3 has 12 amino acids. The CDR3 is CASSPRDSEAFF. CDR3 coding DNA: TGTGCCAGCAGCCCCCGGGACAGTGAAGCTTTCTTT.

CDR3 loop: CASSESRLASGELFF. CDR3 coding DNA: TGCGCCAGCAGTGAGTCGAGACTAGCAAGCGGGGAGCTGTTTTTT. V and J are TRBV10-1 and TRBJ2-2, with 7 bases matching TRBD2. Per germline, CDR1 WNHNN and CDR2 SYGVQD (reference sequence). The V gene end was trimmed by 0 bases and the J gene end by 7 bases; junction bases not matched to a gene: 5. The CDR3 extends over 15 amino acids.

This clone has a handful of counts. The chain combines TRBV23-1 with TRBJ1-5; D not certain. TRBV23-1 falls under the ORF class, with uncertain function. Deletions cut 4 bases from V and 7 bases from J, with 17 bases between. The CDR3 spans 15 residues. CDR3 residues: CASSPPGKGGQPQHF. The CDR3 DNA follows: TGCGCCAGCAGTCCACCCGGAAAGGGCGGGCAGCCCCAGCATTTT.

V is TRBV10-3 and J is TRBJ2-3; the match to TRBD2 covers 9 bases. Germline loops: CDR1 ENHRY, CDR2 SYGVKD. V lost 0 bases, J lost 2 bases, and 3 bases stayed unmatched. The CDR3 has 16 residues. CDR3: CAISESGTSNTDTQYF. As DNA, the CDR3 is TGTGCCATCAGTGAGTCCGGGACTAGCAACACAGATACGCAGTATTTT.

This chain links TRBV5-1 with TRBJ2-7; TRBD1 might be the D (6 bases). This CDR3 is 14 amino acids long. Germline-derived CDR1 and CDR2 are SGHRS and YFSETQ. V was shortened by 0 bases and J by 4 bases, with 11 bases between the two germline ends. The CDR3 is CASSLEGRGYEQYF. CDR3 in DNA: TGCGCCAGCAGCTTGGAAGGTAGGGGGTACGAGCAGTACTTC. Supplemented by reference TRBV5-1 and TRBJ2-7, the full variable domain reads KAGVTQTPRYLIKTRGQQVTLSCSPISGHRSVSWYQQTPGQGLQFLFEYFSETQRNKGNFPGRFSGRQFSNSRSEMNVSTLELGDSALYLCASSLEGRGYEQYFGPGTRLTVT.

This chain connects TRBV30 to TRBJ2-1; 7 nucleotides agree with TRBD1. The V segment lost 8 bases and the J segment 10 bases; nucleotides outside the gene matches: 17. CDR1 is GTSNPN, CDR2 SVGIG, per germline (reference sequence). This CDR3 has 14 residues. This CDR3 is CARRDRENRGEQFF. The CDR3 DNA reads as TGTGCCCGACGAGACAGGGAAAACCGGGGAGAGCAGTTCTTC.

In DNA form, the CDR3 reads TGCGCCAGCAGCTTTCCGGGACACGACTACGAGCAGTACTTC. It yields the protein CASSFPGHDYEQYF. This rearrangement joins TRBV5-1 to TRBJ2-7; possible D gene TRBD1, 6 bases. The CDR3 spans 14 residues. V was pared by 2 bases and J by 3 bases, with 12 bases between. The germline V gene encodes CDR1 SGHRS and CDR2 YFSETQ.

V and J are TRBV7-9 and TRBJ1-1, with 9 bases matching TRBD1. Trimming removed 4 bases from V and 4 bases from J; junction bases left unmatched: 1. The CDR3 sequence is 13 residues long. CDR1 is SEHNR, CDR2 FQNEAQ, per germline (reference sequence). The CDR3 DNA is TGTGCCAGCAGCTGGACAGGGGCCACTGAAGCTTTCTTT. It is translated as CASSWTGATEAFF.

The chain has TRBV4-1 and TRBJ1-1; 7 bases map to TRBD1. Germline CDR1 reads MGHRA; CDR2 reads YSYEKL. Losses at the gene ends were 3 bases for V and 11 bases for J; bases not matched to a gene: 6. The length of the CDR3 is 12 residues. In DNA, the CDR3 is TGCGCCAGCAGCCATGACAGGGTAAGGGCTTTCTTT. Residues: CASSHDRVRAFF.

This clone occurred a few times. The chain uses TRBV3-1 (or the pseudogene TRBV3-2) and TRBJ1-6, with a tentative D call TRBD1 (5 bases). The CDR3 is 17 amino acids. V lost 0 bases and J 8 bases, leaving 17 bases between the germline ends. Germline V gene lookup returns CDR1 LGHDT and CDR2 YNNKEL (reference sequence). The CDR3 protein is CASSQDRRGRRDSPLHF. The DNA of the CDR3 is TGTGCCAGCAGCCAAGATAGGAGGGGTAGGAGGGATTCACCCCTCCACTTT.

V and J are TRBV7-2 and TRBJ2-7; 9 positions match TRBD2. Germline CDR1 reads SGHTA; CDR2 reads FQGNSA. The J segment lost 4 bases and the V segment lost 3 bases, leaving 7 bases of the junction unmatched. The CDR3 length is 15 residues. CDR3 bases: TGTGCCAGCAGCTTGGGTAGCGGGAGTGGATACGAGCAGTACTTC. Protein product: CASSLGSGSGYEQYF. Together with reference TRBV7-2 and TRBJ2-7, the CDR3 gives the full variable domain: GAGVSQSPSNKVTEKGKDVELRCDPISGHTALYWYRQSLGQGLEFLIYFQGNSAPDKSGLPSDRFSAERTGGSVSTLTIQRTQQEDSAVYLCASSLGSGSGYEQYFGPGTRLTVT.